A single sample is the source of the 9 T cell receptor beta chains below, sequenced in a study of T-cell reconstitution after alpha-beta-depleted transplantation in children. Library preparation (for TCRbeta) was performed with unique molecular identifiers. TCRdb reprocessed the PCR reads with MiXCR, giving one entry per CDR3 protein. The sample includes more than 550,000 distinct CDR3 sequences, roughly 10% of them seen just once. The sequenced sample was PBMCs from the stem cell graft donor, obtained from the stem cell graft. The receptors originated from a human donor who donated a stem cell graft to a child with acute myeloid leukemia.

This clonotype was seen ten or more times. This chain joins TRBV20-1 and TRBJ2-2; either TRBD1 or TRBD2 may supply D (7 bases each). The V and J ends lost 5 bases and 1 base respectively, with 11 bases between them. This CDR3 comprises 14 residues. Germline assignment: CDR1 DFQATT and CDR2 SNEGSKA (reference sequence). In nucleotides, the CDR3 is TGCAGTGCTGTCAGGGGGGGGAACACCGGGGAGCTGTTTTTT. Its protein is CSAVRGGNTGELFF.

The chain is built from TRBV30 and TRBJ2-5; D ambiguous. The length of the CDR3 is 13 residues. V was clipped by 2 bases and J by 5 bases, with 12 bases between them. CDR1 is GTSNPN, CDR2 SVGIG, per germline (reference sequence). CDR3: CAWSIIERETQYF. CDR3 DNA sequence: TGTGCCTGGAGTATCATAGAAAGGGAGACCCAGTACTTC.

V is TRBV5-1 and J is TRBJ2-1; 10 nucleotides align to TRBD2. Germline lookup yields CDR1 SGHRS and CDR2 YFSETQ. The CDR3 loop spans 19 amino acids. V shed 5 bases, J shed 0 bases, and the junction held 14 bases outside the gene matches. In DNA form, the CDR3 reads TGCGCCAGCAGGAATCCCGGGACTAGCGCTAAAAGCTCCTACAATGAGCAGTTCTTC. Translating it yields CASRNPGTSAKSSYNEQFF.

This clonotype was seen a handful of times. The chain carries TRBV2 and TRBJ2-5, with 8 bases lining up with TRBD2. Germline CDR1 SNHLY, CDR2 FYNNEI. There are 16 residues in the CDR3. Trimming cost V 6 bases and J 1 base; bases outside gene matches: 10. CDR3 bases: TGTGCCAGCAGAACCGGGACTAGAAGGTTCCAAGAGACCCAGTACTTC. This sequence encodes CASRTGTRRFQETQYF.

The chain employs TRBV20-1 and TRBJ2-7; 7 bases match TRBD2. The CDR3 covers 15 residues. CDR1 and CDR2 (germline): DFQATT, SNEGSKA (reference sequence). J gave up 0 bases and V 1 base, and 6 bases lay outside the gene matches. The CDR3 DNA reads as TGCAGTGCTAGAGTAAGGGCTAGCGGCTCCTACGAGCAGTACTTC. This gives the protein CSARVRASGSYEQYF.

This clonotype was seen at least ten times. This chain uses TRBV7-8 with TRBJ2-1, with D tentatively TRBD2 (6 bases). V was clipped by 7 bases and J by 4 bases, with 17 bases between them. The germline V gene encodes CDR1 SGHVS and CDR2 FQNEAQ. This CDR3 is built from 15 residues. DNA of the CDR3: TGTGCCAGCACGGCCCGGATAGCGGCTTACAATGAGCAGTTCTTC. Translation gives CASTARIAAYNEQFF.

This CDR3 reads CASSLGAKDRETQYF. The CDR3 nucleotides read TGTGCCAGCAGCTTAGGGGCGAAGGACAGGGAGACCCAGTACTTC. This rearrangement joins TRBV7-2 to TRBJ2-5, with 7 bases that match TRBD1. The CDR3 runs 15 residues. V was pared by 1 base and J by 5 bases, with 7 bases of the junction left unmatched. Germline values: CDR1 SGHTA, CDR2 FQGNSA. The variable domain in full, with the rest retrieved from reference TRBV7-2 and TRBJ2-5, is GAGVSQSPSNKVTEKGKDVELRCDPISGHTALYWYRQSLGQGLEFLIYFQGNSAPDKSGLPSDRFSAERTGGSVSTLTIQRTQQEDSAVYLCASSLGAKDRETQYFGPGTRLLVL.

V is TRBV5-6 and J is TRBJ2-2; TRBD2 is a possible D gene (6 bases). The germline V gene has CDR1 SGHDT and CDR2 YYEEEE. Trimming took 7 bases from V and 7 from J, leaving 23 bases between them. The CDR3 runs 16 residues. The CDR3 bases are TGTGCCAGCGGCCGGGGGTTCTTTCGGAGCAGCGGGGAGCTGTTTTTT. Residues: CASGRGFFRSSGELFF.

The chain employs TRBV10-3 and TRBJ2-6; possible D gene TRBD2, 6 bases. The CDR3 spans 13 residues. Trimming took off 8 bases at V and 2 bases at J, with 7 bases between the two ends. Germline lookup yields CDR1 ENHRY and CDR2 SYGVKD. The CDR3 bases are TGTGCCATCCGCGGGACTGGGGCCAACGTCCTGACTTTC. Translated, it gives CAIRGTGANVLTF.